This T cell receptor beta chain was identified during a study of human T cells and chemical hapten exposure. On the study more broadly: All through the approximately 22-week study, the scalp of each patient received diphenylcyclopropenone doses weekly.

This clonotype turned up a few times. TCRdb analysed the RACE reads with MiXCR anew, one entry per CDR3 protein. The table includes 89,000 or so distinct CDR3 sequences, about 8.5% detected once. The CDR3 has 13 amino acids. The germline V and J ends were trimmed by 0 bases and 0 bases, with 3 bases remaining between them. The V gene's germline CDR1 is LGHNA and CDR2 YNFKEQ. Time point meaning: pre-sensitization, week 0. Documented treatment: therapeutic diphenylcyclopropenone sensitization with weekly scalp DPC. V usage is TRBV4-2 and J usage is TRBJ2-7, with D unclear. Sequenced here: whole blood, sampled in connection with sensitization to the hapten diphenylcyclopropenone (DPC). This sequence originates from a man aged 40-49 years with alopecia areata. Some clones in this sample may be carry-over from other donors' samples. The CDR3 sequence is CASSQEGSYEQYF. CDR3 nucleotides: TGTGCCAGCAGCCAAGAAGGCTCCTACGAGCAGTACTTC.